The entry that follows covers one T cell receptor (beta chain) sequence. Trimming shortened V by 6 bases and J by 1 base, and 10 bases separated the two germline ends. CDR1 is SGDLS and CDR2 is YYNGEE in the germline V gene. The CDR3 totals 13 residues. This entry is derived from a study of control samples from healthy donors and cancer patients. Only in-frame clones appear in the TCRdb table, and some are missing; sequencing was by immunoSEQ multiplex PCR. The sample lists around 94,000 clones, around 83% occurring once. The J gene is TRBJ1-1, the V gene TRBV9; the D is unclear. This TCR was sampled from a woman aged 50 to 60 in good health. Material: blood. CDR3 residues: CASNRGSNTEAFF. For the CDR3, the DNA is TGTGCCAGCAACCGAGGGTCGAACACTGAAGCTTTCTTT.